Listed below are T cell receptor beta chains from one sample, sequenced in a study of human T cells and chemical hapten exposure. MiXCR was run by TCRdb on the RACE reads, yielding one entry per CDR3 protein. The table has roughly 380,000 distinct CDR3 sequences, 4% to 5.5% seen once. Here the sequenced sample was whole blood, taken in connection with sensitization to the hapten diphenylcyclopropenone (DPC). The receptors derive from a woman in her 50s with alopecia areata. Some clones in this sample may be carry-over from other donors' samples. The CDR3 runs from the conserved cysteine through the conserved F or W. Each record gives: clone size, J gene, D gene, V gene, CDR3 DNA, CDR3 protein. The D gene is left open where the match is weak. Some rows have no size entry. The others give once, few or many, or a class for an expanded clone.

clone size: NA; J gene: TRBJ2-5; D gene: TRBD2; V gene: TRBV12-3/TRBV12-4; CDR3 DNA: TGTGCCAGCAGTTTAACTAGCGGGAGGGCCGGGACAAAAGAGACCCAGTACTTC; CDR3 protein: CASSLTSGRAGTKETQYF
clone size: NA; J gene: TRBJ2-5; D gene: TRBD2; V gene: TRBV3-1; CDR3 DNA: TGTGCCAGCAGCGCCCTAGCGGGGGGCCTCTGGCAGACCCAGTACTTC; CDR3 protein: CASSALAGGLWQTQYF
clone size: few; J gene: TRBJ2-7; D gene: NA; V gene: TRBV11-2; CDR3 DNA: TGTGCCAGCAGCGCTGGCTCCCTTCTCGAGCAGTACTTC; CDR3 protein: CASSAGSLLEQYF
clone size: few; J gene: TRBJ1-5; D gene: NA; V gene: TRBV7-6; CDR3 DNA: TGTGCCAGCAGCTCCCACCCCCCAGGGAAGGGAAGTCAGCCCCAGCATTTT; CDR3 protein: CASSSHPPGKGSQPQHF
clone size: NA; J gene: TRBJ2-1; D gene: NA; V gene: TRBV12-3/TRBV12-4; CDR3 DNA: TGTGCCAGCAGTTTAGCAGGCCGGGCCAATGAGCAGTTCTTC; CDR3 protein: CASSLAGRANEQFF
clone size: NA; J gene: TRBJ2-1; D gene: NA; V gene: TRBV11-2; CDR3 DNA: TGTGCCAGCAGCTTAAGTACGTCGGGGGAGCAGTTCTTC; CDR3 protein: CASSLSTSGEQFF
clone size: few; J gene: TRBJ2-5; D gene: NA; V gene: TRBV5-6; CDR3 DNA: TGTGCCAGCAGCTTGGAGGGGAGGCAGACCCAGTACTTC; CDR3 protein: CASSLEGRQTQYF
clone size: many; J gene: TRBJ2-7; D gene: TRBD1; V gene: TRBV7-9; CDR3 DNA: TGTGCCAGCAGGGCCGGGACAGGGAACTACGAGCAGTACTTC; CDR3 protein: CASRAGTGNYEQYF
clone size: many; J gene: TRBJ2-7; D gene: NA; V gene: TRBV12-3/TRBV12-4; CDR3 DNA: TGTGCCAGCAGTTTACAGTCCAAGTACGAGCAGTACTTC; CDR3 protein: CASSLQSKYEQYF
clone size: many; J gene: TRBJ1-5; D gene: TRBD1; V gene: TRBV7-9; CDR3 DNA: TGTGCCAGCAGCTCAAACCGGGACAGCCAAGTTAATCAGCCCCAGCATTTT; CDR3 protein: CASSSNRDSQVNQPQHF
clone size: many; J gene: TRBJ2-7; D gene: TRBD2; V gene: TRBV7-2; CDR3 DNA: TGTGCCAGCAGCAGGAAACTAGCGGGGAGCTCCGAGCAGTACTTC; CDR3 protein: CASSRKLAGSSEQYF
clone size: many; J gene: TRBJ2-7; D gene: TRBD2; V gene: TRBV20-1; CDR3 DNA: TGCAGTGCTAGAGCCCAGATTAGCGGGAGGCGCTCCTACGAGCAGTACTTC; CDR3 protein: CSARAQISGRRSYEQYF
clone size: few; J gene: TRBJ1-3; D gene: NA; V gene: TRBV4-1; CDR3 DNA: TGCGCCAGCAGCCAAGAGGCCCCGGGTTACTCTGGAAACACCATATATTTT; CDR3 protein: CASSQEAPGYSGNTIYF
clone size: few; J gene: TRBJ2-1; D gene: NA; V gene: TRBV6-5; CDR3 DNA: TGTGCCAGCAGTTCACGGACGAGGGTAAATGAGCAGTTCTTC; CDR3 protein: CASSSRTRVNEQFF
clone size: many; J gene: TRBJ2-7; D gene: NA; V gene: TRBV28; CDR3 DNA: TGTGCCAGCAGCCTCAGGAGCTCCGAGCAGTACTTC; CDR3 protein: CASSLRSSEQYF
clone size: many; J gene: TRBJ1-5; D gene: NA; V gene: TRBV3-1; CDR3 DNA: TGTGCCAGCAGCCAAGATTTCGGTACAGGGCGGAATCAGCCCCAGCATTTT; CDR3 protein: CASSQDFGTGRNQPQHF
clone size: few; J gene: TRBJ2-5; D gene: NA; V gene: TRBV25-1; CDR3 DNA: TGTGCCAGCAACAGCCAAGAGACCCAGTACTTC; CDR3 protein: CASNSQETQYF
clone size: NA; J gene: TRBJ2-1; D gene: TRBD1; V gene: TRBV6-2/TRBV6-3; CDR3 DNA: TGTGCCAGCAGTTATTCGTACCCCGGGACAGGGCTTCGAAATGAGCAGTTCTTC; CDR3 protein: CASSYSYPGTGLRNEQFF
clone size: few; J gene: TRBJ2-3; D gene: NA; V gene: TRBV9; CDR3 DNA: TGTGCCAGCGCAAGGGGGAGGACAGATACGCAGTATTTT; CDR3 protein: CASARGRTDTQYF
clone size: NA; J gene: TRBJ1-6; D gene: TRBD1; V gene: TRBV5-1; CDR3 DNA: TGCGCCAGCAGCTTAGGACAGGCTAATTCACCCCTCCACTTT; CDR3 protein: CASSLGQANSPLHF
clone size: few; J gene: TRBJ1-5; D gene: NA; V gene: TRBV7-2; CDR3 DNA: TGTGCCAGCAACGATCCGGGCAGCAATCAGCCCCAGCATTTT; CDR3 protein: CASNDPGSNQPQHF
clone size: many; J gene: TRBJ1-1; D gene: TRBD1; V gene: TRBV5-1; CDR3 DNA: TGCGCCAGCAGCTCCACCGGACAGGGCTCTGAAGCTTTCTTT; CDR3 protein: CASSSTGQGSEAFF
clone size: NA; J gene: TRBJ2-1; D gene: NA; V gene: TRBV13; CDR3 DNA: TGTGCCAGCAGCTTAGGCGGGACGGTCGGAGGTGAGCAGTTCTTC; CDR3 protein: CASSLGGTVGGEQFF
clone size: NA; J gene: TRBJ2-3; D gene: TRBD2; V gene: TRBV20-1; CDR3 DNA: TGCAGTGCCACACTAGCGGGAGGATCAGATACGCAGTATTTT; CDR3 protein: CSATLAGGSDTQYF
clone size: NA; J gene: TRBJ1-4; D gene: TRBD1; V gene: TRBV20-1; CDR3 DNA: TGCAGTGTACAGGGGGCTCGTGAAAAACTGTTTTTT; CDR3 protein: CSVQGAREKLFF
clone size: few; J gene: TRBJ2-1; D gene: TRBD1; V gene: TRBV6-2/TRBV6-3; CDR3 DNA: TGTGCCAGCAGTCACTTGGGACAGGGGGCGGCTAACGGTGAGCAGTTCTTC; CDR3 protein: CASSHLGQGAANGEQFF
clone size: NA; J gene: TRBJ2-3; D gene: TRBD1; V gene: TRBV12-3/TRBV12-4; CDR3 DNA: TGTGCCAGCAGTCAGGGGGCCACCACAGATACGCAGTATTTT; CDR3 protein: CASSQGATTDTQYF
clone size: NA; J gene: TRBJ2-6; D gene: NA; V gene: TRBV7-2; CDR3 DNA: TGTGCCAGCAGCCCGCAGCGATCTGGGGCCAACGTCCTGACTTTC; CDR3 protein: CASSPQRSGANVLTF
clone size: many; J gene: TRBJ1-4; D gene: NA; V gene: TRBV14; CDR3 DNA: TGTGCCAGCAGCCAAGTGGCCGGCGGGGAAAAACTGTTTTTT; CDR3 protein: CASSQVAGGEKLFF
clone size: many; J gene: TRBJ2-3; D gene: NA; V gene: TRBV7-3; CDR3 DNA: TGTGCCAGCAGCTTAAATTTCGCGGGGTTGGCAGATACGCAGTATTTT; CDR3 protein: CASSLNFAGLADTQYF
clone size: NA; J gene: TRBJ2-7; D gene: NA; V gene: TRBV7-6; CDR3 DNA: TGTGCCAGCAGCGGGACGGGGCAGGCATTTTACGAGCAGTACTTC; CDR3 protein: CASSGTGQAFYEQYF
clone size: many; J gene: TRBJ1-5; D gene: TRBD1; V gene: TRBV12-3/TRBV12-4; CDR3 DNA: TGTGCCAGCAGCTTTGGACAGGGAGGCCAGCCCCAGCATTTT; CDR3 protein: CASSFGQGGQPQHF
clone size: few; J gene: TRBJ1-5; D gene: NA; V gene: TRBV7-2; CDR3 DNA: TGTGCCAGCAGCCCCCATCTAAATCAGCCCCAGCATTTT; CDR3 protein: CASSPHLNQPQHF
clone size: few; J gene: TRBJ2-3; D gene: TRBD2; V gene: TRBV24-1; CDR3 DNA: TGTGCCACCAGTCCCAGTCCCCAGACTAGCGGCACAGATACGCAGTATTTT; CDR3 protein: CATSPSPQTSGTDTQYF
clone size: many; J gene: TRBJ1-4; D gene: TRBD1; V gene: TRBV9; CDR3 DNA: TGTGCCAGCAGCGCGACAGGGGAAAGGATTAATGAAAAACTGTTTTTT; CDR3 protein: CASSATGERINEKLFF
clone size: few; J gene: TRBJ1-1; D gene: NA; V gene: TRBV6-1; CDR3 DNA: TGTGCCAGCAGTGAATATGGCCCTTTGGGGGCTTTCTTT; CDR3 protein: CASSEYGPLGAFF
clone size: few; J gene: TRBJ1-5; D gene: NA; V gene: TRBV2; CDR3 DNA: TGTGCCAGCAGGGACACCGGGACTCGGTCCCAGCCCCAGCATTTT; CDR3 protein: CASRDTGTRSQPQHF
clone size: NA; J gene: TRBJ1-1; D gene: NA; V gene: TRBV20-1; CDR3 DNA: TGCAGTGCTCCACAGCACCGTTCCCTGAACACTGAAGCTTTCTTT; CDR3 protein: CSAPQHRSLNTEAFF
clone size: few; J gene: TRBJ1-3; D gene: NA; V gene: TRBV6-5; CDR3 DNA: TGTGCCAGCAGTTCCGACATTAACACCATATATTTT; CDR3 protein: CASSSDINTIYF
clone size: NA; J gene: TRBJ2-7; D gene: TRBD2; V gene: TRBV3-1; CDR3 DNA: TGTGCCAGCAGCCCCGGGACTAGCGGCCATCGGTACTTC; CDR3 protein: CASSPGTSGHRYF
clone size: NA; J gene: TRBJ2-7; D gene: NA; V gene: TRBV30; CDR3 DNA: TGTGCCTGGGGACAGTCCTACGAGCAGTACTTC; CDR3 protein: CAWGQSYEQYF
clone size: many; J gene: TRBJ2-7; D gene: NA; V gene: TRBV4-1; CDR3 DNA: TGCGCCAGCAGCCAAGAATTGGGATCAGCCTACGAGCAGTACTTC; CDR3 protein: CASSQELGSAYEQYF
clone size: many; J gene: TRBJ2-1; D gene: NA; V gene: TRBV27; CDR3 DNA: TGTGCCAGCAAACGACTTGGTTGGAGCTCCTACAATGAGCAGTTCTTC; CDR3 protein: CASKRLGWSSYNEQFF
clone size: few; J gene: TRBJ2-5; D gene: NA; V gene: TRBV20-1; CDR3 DNA: TGCAGTGCTAGAGATCCCAGGACTACCCAAGAGACCCAGTACTTC; CDR3 protein: CSARDPRTTQETQYF
clone size: NA; J gene: TRBJ1-4; D gene: NA; V gene: TRBV3-1; CDR3 DNA: TGTGCCAGCAGCCAAGATCTTAGGACAGCAAATGAAAAACTGTTTTTT; CDR3 protein: CASSQDLRTANEKLFF
clone size: many; J gene: TRBJ1-6; D gene: NA; V gene: TRBV7-9; CDR3 DNA: TGTGCCAGCAGCTTAGTGGGCGGGGCGCGGTCGCCCCTCCACTTT; CDR3 protein: CASSLVGGARSPLHF
clone size: many; J gene: TRBJ1-2; D gene: NA; V gene: TRBV20-1; CDR3 DNA: TGCAGTGCTAGAGATCAAAACAGGGAATATGGCTACACCTTC; CDR3 protein: CSARDQNREYGYTF
clone size: many; J gene: TRBJ1-3; D gene: TRBD1; V gene: TRBV5-6; CDR3 DNA: TGTGCCAGCAGCTCCACAGGGGGCACAGGAAACACCATATATTTT; CDR3 protein: CASSSTGGTGNTIYF
clone size: few; J gene: TRBJ1-1; D gene: NA; V gene: TRBV13; CDR3 DNA: TGTGCCAGCAGCTTTGGGGCCTACACTGAAGCTTTCTTT; CDR3 protein: CASSFGAYTEAFF
clone size: many; J gene: TRBJ1-5; D gene: NA; V gene: TRBV6-1; CDR3 DNA: TGTGCCGTGGTAGGACAGAACAATCAGCCCCAGCATTTT; CDR3 protein: CAVVGQNNQPQHF
clone size: many; J gene: TRBJ1-1; D gene: NA; V gene: TRBV7-8; CDR3 DNA: TGTGCCAGCGGACTGCCGGGGCGGACTGAAGCTTTCTTT; CDR3 protein: CASGLPGRTEAFF
clone size: NA; J gene: TRBJ2-1; D gene: TRBD2; V gene: TRBV18; CDR3 DNA: TGTGCCAGCTCACCAATCCAAATACAGCGGGGGGGCGGCTCCTACAATGAGCAGTTCTTC; CDR3 protein: CASSPIQIQRGGGSYNEQFF